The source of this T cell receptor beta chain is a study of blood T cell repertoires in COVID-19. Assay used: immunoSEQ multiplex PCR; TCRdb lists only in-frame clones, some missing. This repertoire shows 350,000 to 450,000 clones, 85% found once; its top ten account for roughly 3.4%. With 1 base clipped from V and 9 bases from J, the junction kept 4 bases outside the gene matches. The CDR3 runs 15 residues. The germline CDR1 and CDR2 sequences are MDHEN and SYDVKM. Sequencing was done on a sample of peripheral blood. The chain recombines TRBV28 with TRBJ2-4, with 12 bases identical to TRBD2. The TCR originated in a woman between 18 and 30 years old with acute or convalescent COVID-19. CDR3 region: CASSLFGTSGFIQYF. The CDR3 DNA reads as TGTGCCAGCAGTTTATTCGGGACTAGCGGGTTCATTCAGTACTTC.